This record looks at one TCR beta chain sequence and its context. The data derive from a study of blood T cell repertoires in COVID-19. Across the study: Both acute and convalescent COVID-19 samples were obtained from the United States, Italy and Spain. Sample material is recorded as cDNA or gDNA derived from T cells, B-cell-depleted T cells, or PBMCs.

The V gene's germline CDR1 is KGHDR and CDR2 SFDVKD. The ends were cut back, 2 bases at V and 1 base at J, with 10 bases in the middle. The CDR3 length is 15 residues. Source study methods: Amplification with reference gene primers provided the estimates of nucleated cell counts. Here immunoSEQ multiplex PCR was the method, and the copy in TCRdb shows in-frame clones only, minus some. That table supplies the V and J calls and clone size; D and trimming were determined from the DNA. The sample includes 120,000 or so clones, 70% to 90% of them seen just once. Sequenced: peripheral blood. This receptor was taken from a man between 60 and 70 years old with acute or convalescent COVID-19. The chain employs TRBV24-1 and TRBJ2-5; D gene ambiguous. CDR3 sequence reads: CATSDSRLSQETQYF. In nucleotides, the CDR3 is TGTGCCACCAGTGATTCGAGACTGTCCCAAGAGACCCAGTACTTC.